The T cell receptor beta chain described here comes from a study of CD8 T cells in Susac syndrome (dated by TCRdb to between 2018 and 2021). About the full investigation: Repertoire sequencing was used to test whether CD8+ T cell activation and differentiation in Susac syndrome was antigen driven. The study compared CD8+ T cell repertoire clonality among 12 healthy donors, 14 Susac syndrome patients and fewer than 19 multiple sclerosis patients.

Peripheral blood CD8+ and CD4+ T cells from healthy donors, Susac syndrome patients and multiple sclerosis patients were profiled by high-throughput TCR beta sequencing. Healthy donors were age- and sex-matched controls. Bulk CD8+ and CD4+ T cells were purified magnetically by negative isolation, whereas CD8+ TEMRA cells were enriched by FACS. Blood was drawn into EDTA tubes, processed within 24 hours, and PBMCs were isolated by density gradient centrifugation. PBMCs intended for TCR sequencing were cryopreserved in liquid nitrogen and thawed later in a water bath at 37 degrees C. The sorted or isolated CD4+, CD8+ and CD8+ TEMRA cells had a purity of 90% or higher. With respect to this clonotype: No antigen is known for it. Nothing much larger sits one base from this clone, and base qualities are not available.

The CDR3 contains 15 residues, cysteine and phenylalanine counted. Only the CDR3 DNA is retained, 45 bases long and in frame from the first base. The germline V gene (reference sequence) yields SEHNR for CDR1 and FQNEAQ for CDR2. Trimming costs V 5 bases and J 2 bases, and their ends lie 14 bases apart. RNA was extracted using the RNeasy kit, and 0.5 to 1 microgram was reverse transcribed with random hexamers. TCR beta CDR3 regions were amplified with the immunoSEQ multiplex PCR assay covering 54 Vbeta and 13 Jbeta segments. PCR amplification bias was corrected by using a synthetic template baseline for primer optimization and computational correction. The original methods were these. Reads were assigned to V, D and J genes according to IMGT and analyzed in immunoSEQ Analyzer, with only productive sequences retained. Clonality was calculated as one minus the Shannon entropy normalized by log2 of the number of productive unique sequences. For each patient and control, public and private clones were evaluated within the 100 most prevalent clones. Clones were defined as Susac-specific when absent from the healthy and MS cohorts, from 1,000 to 1,100 published viral clones and from other ImmuneACCESS disease sequences. TCRdb applied fastp at Q25 and MiXCR to the public reads, then kept only in-frame beta chains. Rows matching on CDR3 protein sequence are summarized as one entry with the most common DNA and genes. These V and J calls are TCRdb output, not the study's own analysis. The sample data list 55,000 to 70,000 distinct CDR3 sequences, and roughly 94% of these were observed just once. Jointly, the top ten make up 0.2% to 0.25% of the sample.

The paper's findings and limits, for the study overall: The TCR sequencing and HLA analysis was acknowledged to have included a relatively small number of individuals.

Material for sequencing was CD8+ T cells from PBMCs. The TCR comes from a human donor in good health. This chain joins TRBV7-9 to TRBJ2-3; a weak D assignment points to TRBD2 (6 bases agree). The nucleotide sequence reads TGTGCCAGCAGCGGAACGGGGGTTACCACAGATACGCAGTATTTT. It codes for CASSGTGVTTDTQYF. Where the CDR3 stops, the reference TRBV7-9 and TRBJ2-3 genes take over; the full variable domain is DTGVSQNPRHKITKRGQNVTFRCDPISEHNRLYWYRQTLGQGPEFLTYFQNEAQLEKSRLLSDRFSAERPKGSFSTLEIQRTEQGDSAMYLCASSGTGVTTDTQYFGPGTRLTVL.